This T cell receptor (beta chain) was sequenced during a study of CXCR3-negative and CXCR3-positive naive CD8 T cells. The TRB libraries of cDNA were built by UMI-labeled 5' RACE. TCRdb re-called the 5' RACE reads; every CDR3 protein appears as one record, without DNA. Its table lists fewer than 90,000 distinct CDR3 sequences. Points on this clonotype: Its antigen is undetermined.

The study, taken as a whole, reports: In CXCR3-positive naive cells, the TRB CDR3s were more hydrophobic than in CXCR3-negative naive cells.

This sequence was found in a human donor in good health. Some clones in this sample may be carry-over from other donors' samples. Sequencing was performed on naive CXCR3- CD8+ T cells from blood. Subset given: CD45RO-CCR7+CD27+CD95- naive CD8+ T cells lacking CXCR3 (TNR3-).

The CDR3 spells CASSFSGHSSYEQYF. The V and J genes are TRBV27 and TRBJ2-7; TCRdb calls TRBD2, which cannot be checked without DNA. CDR1 and CDR2 (germline): MNHEY, SMNVEV (reference sequence). The CDR3 totals 15 residues.